Sequencing of this T cell receptor (beta chain) was carried out in a study of shared clonotypes between healthy human individuals. Study-wide context: The cohort comprised a couple of women and a few men. Their ages spanned 18 to 49 years. The study used three CD4 naive, three CD4 memory, two CD8 naive and one CD8 memory plate per donor.

The CDR3 runs 15 residues. With V trimmed by 0 bases and J by 2 bases, 2 bases remained unmatched. CD8 memory merged CD45RO+ cells and CCR7-negative CD45RA+ TemRA cells into one population. Data came from immunoSEQ multiplex PCR; TCRdb stores just in-frame clones and leaves some out. The sample shows about 380,000 clones, about 96% of them seen only once. The source is a man aged 25 to 40 in good health. The chain employs TRBV5-3 and TRBJ2-3; the match to TRBD2 covers 8 bases. TRBV5-3 is treated as an ORF (open reading frame) with a function not yet certain. The sample comprised memory CD8+ T cells sorted from blood. The subset was: CD45RO+ cells pooled with CCR7-negative TemRA cells. CDR3 sequence: CARSLGGRPTDTQYF. CDR3 bases: TGTGCCAGAAGCTTGGGCGGGAGGCCCACAGATACGCAGTATTTT.